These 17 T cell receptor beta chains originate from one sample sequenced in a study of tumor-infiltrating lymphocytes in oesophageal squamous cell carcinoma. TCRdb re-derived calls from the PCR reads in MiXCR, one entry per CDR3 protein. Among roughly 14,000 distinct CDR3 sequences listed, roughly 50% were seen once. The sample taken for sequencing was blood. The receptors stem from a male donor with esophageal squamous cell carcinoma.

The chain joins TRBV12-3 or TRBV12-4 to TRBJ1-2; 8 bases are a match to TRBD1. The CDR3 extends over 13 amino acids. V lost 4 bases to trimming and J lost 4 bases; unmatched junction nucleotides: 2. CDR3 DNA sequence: TGTGCCAGCAGTTGGACAGGGTCCTATGGCTACACCTTC. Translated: CASSWTGSYGYTF.

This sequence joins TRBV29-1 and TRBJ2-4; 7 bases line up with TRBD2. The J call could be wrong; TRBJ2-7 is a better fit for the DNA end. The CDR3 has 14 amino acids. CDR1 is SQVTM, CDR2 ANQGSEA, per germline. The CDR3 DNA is TGCAGCGTTGAAGATCGGGAGGACCCCTACGAGCAGTACTTC. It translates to CSVEDREDPYEQYF.

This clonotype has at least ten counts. The chain's CDR3 is CASSFSGAGYGYTF. In DNA, the CDR3 is TGTGCCAGCAGTTTCTCGGGGGCAGGCTATGGCTACACCTTC. The chain has TRBV27 and TRBJ1-2; weak D call: TRBD1 (6 bases). The CDR3 contains 14 residues. CDR1 is MNHEY and CDR2 is SMNVEV in the germline V gene (reference sequence). V lost 3 bases, J lost 4 bases, and 12 bases lay in between.

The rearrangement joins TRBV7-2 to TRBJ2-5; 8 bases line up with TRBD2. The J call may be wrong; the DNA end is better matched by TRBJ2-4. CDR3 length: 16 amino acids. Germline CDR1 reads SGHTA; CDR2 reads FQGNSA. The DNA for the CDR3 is TGTGCCAGCAGCTCCGGGACTAGACTAGCCAAAAACATTCAGTACTTC. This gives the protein CASSSGTRLAKNIQYF.

The CDR3 sequence: CASSEFGGAERETQYF. Written as DNA, the CDR3 is TGTGCCAGCAGCGAGTTCGGGGGGGCCGAACGAGAGACCCAGTACTTC. The chain has TRBV7-3 and TRBJ2-1, with 8 bases lining up with TRBD2. Matching the DNA end better, TRBJ2-5 makes the J call doubtful. Germline loops: CDR1 SGHTA, CDR2 FQGTGA. This CDR3 is built from 16 residues.

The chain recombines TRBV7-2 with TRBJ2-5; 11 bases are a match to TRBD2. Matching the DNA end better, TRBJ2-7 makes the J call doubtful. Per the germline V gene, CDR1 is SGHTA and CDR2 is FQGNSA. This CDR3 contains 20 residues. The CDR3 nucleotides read TGTGCCAGCAGCTTAGCGGTGGGGCCCCGAATAGCGGGAGGGCCCTACGAGCAGTACTTC. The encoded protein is CASSLAVGPRIAGGPYEQYF.

The CDR3: CASSPPGGNQPQHF. The CDR3 DNA sequence: TGTGCCAGCTCTCCTCCGGGTGGCAATCAGCCCCAGCATTTT. The rearrangement links TRBV18 to TRBJ1-5; no clear D. This CDR3 region has 14 residues. Per germline, CDR1 KGHSH and CDR2 LQKENI. The V end lost 6 bases, the J end lost 2 bases, and 11 bases lay between the germline ends.

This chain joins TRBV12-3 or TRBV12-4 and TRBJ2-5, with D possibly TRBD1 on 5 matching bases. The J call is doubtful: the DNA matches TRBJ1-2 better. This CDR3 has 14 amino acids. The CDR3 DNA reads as TGTGCCAGCAGCCACCCGGGACGAAACTATGGCTACACCTTC. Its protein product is CASSHPGRNYGYTF.

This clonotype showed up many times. The chain's CDR3 is CASSELRQGGGTQYF. The CDR3 DNA reads TGCGCCAGCAGTGAGCTCCGACAGGGAGGAGGGACGCAGTATTTT. The chain carries TRBV10-1 and TRBJ2-3; D might be TRBD1 (7 bases). The CDR3 covers 15 residues. In germline, CDR1 is WNHNN, CDR2 SYGVQD (reference sequence). The germline V and J ends were trimmed by 2 bases and 9 bases, with 18 bases remaining between them.

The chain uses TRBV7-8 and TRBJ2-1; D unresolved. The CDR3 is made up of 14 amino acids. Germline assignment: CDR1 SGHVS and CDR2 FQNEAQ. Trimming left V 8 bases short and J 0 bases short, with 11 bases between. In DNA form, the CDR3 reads TGTGCCAGCCCTTTTTTGCGCTCCTACAATGAGCAGTTCTTC. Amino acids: CASPFLRSYNEQFF.

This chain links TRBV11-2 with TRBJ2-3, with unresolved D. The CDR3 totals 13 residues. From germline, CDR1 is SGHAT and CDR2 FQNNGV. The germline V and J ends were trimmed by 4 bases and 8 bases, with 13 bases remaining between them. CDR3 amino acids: CASSSLGVGTQYF. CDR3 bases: TGTGCCAGCAGCTCCCTGGGTGTGGGTACGCAGTATTTT.

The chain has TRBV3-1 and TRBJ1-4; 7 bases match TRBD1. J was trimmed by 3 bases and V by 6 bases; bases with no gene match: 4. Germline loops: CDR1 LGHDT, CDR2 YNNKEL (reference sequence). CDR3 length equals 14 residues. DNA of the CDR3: TGTGCCAGCAGACGACAGGGACCTAATGAAAAACTGTTTTTT. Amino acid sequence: CASRRQGPNEKLFF.

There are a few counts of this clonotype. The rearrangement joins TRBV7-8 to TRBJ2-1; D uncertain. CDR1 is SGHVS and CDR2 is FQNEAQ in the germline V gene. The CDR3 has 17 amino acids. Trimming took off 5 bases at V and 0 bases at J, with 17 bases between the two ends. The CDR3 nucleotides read TGTGCCAGCAGCCTGGGAACGTTAAAAAGCTCCTACAATGAGCAGTTCTTC. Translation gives CASSLGTLKSSYNEQFF.

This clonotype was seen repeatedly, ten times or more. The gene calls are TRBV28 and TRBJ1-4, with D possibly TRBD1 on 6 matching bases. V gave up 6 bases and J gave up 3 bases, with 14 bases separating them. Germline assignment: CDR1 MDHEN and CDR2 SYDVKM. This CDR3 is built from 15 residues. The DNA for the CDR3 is TGTGCCAGCAGCACAGGACAGCTGCCTAATGAAAAACTGTTTTTT. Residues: CASSTGQLPNEKLFF.

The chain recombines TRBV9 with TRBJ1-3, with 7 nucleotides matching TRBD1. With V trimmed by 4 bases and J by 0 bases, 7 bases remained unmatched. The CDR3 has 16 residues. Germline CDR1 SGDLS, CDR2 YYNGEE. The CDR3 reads CASSSSGQLSGNTIYF. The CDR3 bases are TGTGCCAGCAGCTCCTCGGGACAGCTCTCTGGAAACACCATATATTTT.

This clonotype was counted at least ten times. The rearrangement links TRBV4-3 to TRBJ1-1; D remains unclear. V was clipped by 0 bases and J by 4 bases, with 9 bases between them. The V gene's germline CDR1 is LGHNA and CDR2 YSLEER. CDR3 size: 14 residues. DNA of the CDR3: TGCGCCAGCAGCCAAGAGCACGGGGTCACTGAAGCTTTCTTT. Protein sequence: CASSQEHGVTEAFF.

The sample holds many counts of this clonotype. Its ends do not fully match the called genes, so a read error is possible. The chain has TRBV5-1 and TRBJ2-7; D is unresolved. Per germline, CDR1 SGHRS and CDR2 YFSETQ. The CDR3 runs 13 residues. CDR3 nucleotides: TGCGCCAGCAGTGCAAGGGTTTCTTCACCCCTCCACTTC. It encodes CASSARVSSPLHF.